This TCR beta chain was observed in a study of blood T cell repertoires in COVID-19. Patients at the Seattle site were enrolled during active infection and followed longitudinally. Under the authors' procedure: Researchers report that nucleated cell counts were estimated from reference gene primer amplification. The protocol was immunoSEQ multiplex PCR, while the TCRdb copy is restricted to in-frame clones and leaves out a portion. D and trimming were read from the DNA, whereas the V and J calls and clone size are those reported in that table. This table holds 350,000 to 500,000 clones, roughly 89% found once. CDR1 and CDR2 from the germline V gene are SNHLY and FYNNEI. With V trimmed by 7 bases and J by 3 bases, 5 bases remained unmatched. The length of the CDR3 is 13 residues.

The receptor's source is a man in his late teens or twenties with COVID-19, enrolled during active disease. This rearrangement joins TRBV2 to TRBJ2-7; 8 bases are a match to TRBD2. The sequencing input was peripheral blood. CDR3 nucleotides: TGTGCCAGCACCTCCAGCGGGAGCTACGAGCAGTACTTC. Amino acid sequence: CASTSSGSYEQYF.